This TCR beta chain was recovered during a study of blood T cell repertoires in COVID-19. Looking at the study overall: The analysed material was cDNA or gDNA that came from T cells, B-cell-depleted T cells, or PBMCs.

The CDR3 runs 14 residues. CDR1 is SGHTA and CDR2 is FQGNSA in the germline V gene. V was cut by 2 bases and J by 4 bases, with 11 bases left in between. Original analysis: Estimates of nucleated cell counts were drawn from the amplification of reference gene primers. The method was immunoSEQ multiplex PCR; TCRdb's version includes in-frame clones alone and lacks a portion of them. The D gene and trimming were derived from the DNA, and the V and J assignments and clone size from that table. The sample holds around 160,000 clones, approximately 90% seen once. The sequenced material came from peripheral blood. This TCR came from a man between 18 and 35 years old with acute or convalescent COVID-19. V usage is TRBV7-2 and J usage is TRBJ1-2, with a tentative D call TRBD1 (5 bases). The CDR3 sequence: CASSLPRQLYGYTF. The CDR3 DNA reads TGTGCCAGCAGCTTACCGAGACAGCTCTATGGCTACACCTTC.